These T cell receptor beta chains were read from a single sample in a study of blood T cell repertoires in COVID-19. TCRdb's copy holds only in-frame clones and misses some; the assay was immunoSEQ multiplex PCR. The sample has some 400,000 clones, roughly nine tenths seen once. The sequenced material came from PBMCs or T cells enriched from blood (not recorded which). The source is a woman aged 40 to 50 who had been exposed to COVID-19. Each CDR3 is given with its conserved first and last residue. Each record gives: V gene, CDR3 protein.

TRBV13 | CASRKSPRASEQYF
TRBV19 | CASSSGTGGYTF
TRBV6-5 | CASSYPAGEGQETQYF
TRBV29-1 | CSVVPTGWMGTEAFF
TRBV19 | CASSMEGAVTEAFF
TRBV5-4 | CASSSYTQGYGYTF
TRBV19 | CASRAGLKNTEAFF
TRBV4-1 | CASSRRRSSYNSPLHF
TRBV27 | CARVLRARGTEAFF
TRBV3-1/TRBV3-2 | CASSQDLVGSNYGYTF
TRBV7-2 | CASSLAGSGETQYF
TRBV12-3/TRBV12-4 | CASSPQRDTQYF
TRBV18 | CASSPVKTYEQYF
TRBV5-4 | CASSRMDGTGALHF
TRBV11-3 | CASSFRRDRAGNTIYF
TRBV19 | CASSITSGGARTDTQYF
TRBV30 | CAWSVKGAEAQHF
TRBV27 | CASRPRLAVYNEQFF
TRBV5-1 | CASSLDGRPNTEAFF
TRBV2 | CATGRLAYGYTF
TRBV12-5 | CASGLGQGWAPLHF
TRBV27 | CASSIRGGLYEQYF
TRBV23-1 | CASSNRGGKLFF
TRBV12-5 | CASGLVSGEQFF
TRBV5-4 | CASSLGNRVEQYF
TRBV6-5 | CASSRVGGVRYGYTF
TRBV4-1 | CASSQDAGRGPMNTEAFF
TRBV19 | CASSPARGLTNEKLFF
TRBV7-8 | CASSRTASRELFF
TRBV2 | CATSGDSHEQYF
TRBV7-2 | CASSLERDYSNQPQHF
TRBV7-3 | CASSSFIGQPQHF
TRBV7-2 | CASSFAAARRGNEQFF
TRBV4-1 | CASSQGGRGINQPQHF
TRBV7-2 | CASSLLGQGYEQYF
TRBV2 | CASSEGGPPRGYTF
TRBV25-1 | CASSESGRFSGNTIYF
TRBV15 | CATSREGAYGYTF
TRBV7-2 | CASSSADTQYF
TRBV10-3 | CAISESRWPSQVRTEAFF
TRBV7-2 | CASSQRRTRQETQYF
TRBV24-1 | CATSDSGSGANVLTF
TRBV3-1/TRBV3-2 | CASSPRDRGLGANVLTF
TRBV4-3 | CASSPTGEHYGYTF
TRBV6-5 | CASRQRGGDTQYF
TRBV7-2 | CASSFGQGITEAFF
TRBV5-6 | CASSLVTDTQYF
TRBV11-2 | CASRGGTSGAYNEQFF
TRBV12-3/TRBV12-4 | CASSLRSADEQFF
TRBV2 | CASSVAAGADTQYF
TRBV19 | CASTKSSGANVLTF
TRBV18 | CASSPGQGYLYEQYF
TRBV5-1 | CASSSGDRVFSEAFF
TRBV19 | CASKPPTGIIQYF
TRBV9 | CASSAKRGAGNLFF
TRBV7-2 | CASSLFDSGVGNTIYF
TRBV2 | CASSFVTGELFF
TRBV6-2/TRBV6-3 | CASSLQGIDTEAFF
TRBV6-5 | CASSYPTGGNTEAFF